The next 24 T cell receptor beta chains were all read from a single sample in a study of CD8+CD57+ T cells in acquired aplastic anemia. Genomic DNA, the template, was used for profiling of the TCR beta VDJ and CDR3. TCRdb reanalysed the reads using MiXCR and keeps one entry per CDR3 protein. Of 150,000 to 200,000 distinct CDR3 sequences listed, 40% to 55% were seen once; the top ten hold approximately 1%. For sequencing, patients were chosen who had shown expansion of CD8+CD57+ cells by flow cytometry. Material for sequencing was sorted CD4+, CD8+, or CD8+CD57+ T cells (not recorded which) from PBMCs. These receptors all stem from a human donor with aplastic anemia.

Notes on this clonotype: It is unclear where the CDR3 begins or ends on the DNA, so no DNA is shown, and the CDR3 is as TCRdb lists it. This chain joins TRBV11-1 and TRBJ2-7; TRBD1, the table's D call, lacks a check against the DNA. The CDR3 has 14 residues if both end residues are counted. CDR1 is SGHAT, CDR2 FQDESV, per germline (reference sequence). The CDR3 is CASSFGSGDYEQYF.

The chain recombines TRBV7-9 with TRBJ1-2; possibly TRBD1 for D (6 bases). Trimming cost V 5 bases and J 8 bases, with 15 bases left between them. The CDR3 is made up of 13 amino acids. From germline, CDR1 is SEHNR and CDR2 FQNEAQ (reference sequence). The chain's CDR3 is CASSETGGQGYTF. CDR3 sequence (DNA): TGTGCCAGCAGCGAAACGGGGGGGCAAGGCTACACCTTC.

The sample holds many counts of this clonotype. The chain carries TRBV20-1 and TRBJ1-6, with 7 bases identical to TRBD1. This CDR3 is built from 14 residues. The J segment lost 8 bases and the V segment lost 5 bases, leaving 9 bases of the junction unmatched. CDR1 DFQATT and CDR2 SNEGSKA come from the germline V gene (reference sequence). The CDR3 region is CSASPDRVDSPLHF. Here the CDR3 DNA reads TGCAGTGCTTCGCCAGACAGGGTAGATTCACCCCTCCACTTT.

There are many counts of this clonotype. V gene TRBV11-2 combines with J gene TRBJ2-1; the D gene is possibly TRBD1 (5 bases). CDR1 is SGHAT and CDR2 is FQNNGV in the germline V gene. The CDR3 is 14 amino acids. Trimming took 6 bases from V and 2 from J, leaving 11 bases between them. CDR3 amino acids: CASSRLDTYNEQFF. CDR3 sequence (DNA): TGTGCCAGCAGTAGGCTGGACACCTACAATGAGCAGTTCTTC.

J is TRBJ2-1 and V is TRBV3-1; unclear D gene. CDR3 length equals 13 residues. V was cut by 0 bases and J by 7 bases, with 7 bases left in between. Germline lookup yields CDR1 LGHDT and CDR2 YNNKEL (reference sequence). In DNA form, the CDR3 reads TGTGCCAGCAGCCAAGATTCTGGTAATGAGCAGTTCTTC. Translated, it gives CASSQDSGNEQFF.

The chain recombines TRBV7-4 with TRBJ1-2, with a tentative D call TRBD1 (5 bases). Between the trimmed V and J ends, which lost 3 bases and 8 bases, there was a span of 7 bases. The CDR3 spans 11 residues. In germline, CDR1 is SGHVT, CDR2 SQSDAQ. Written as DNA, the CDR3 is TGTGCCAGCAGCTTCCAGGGCGGCTACACCTTC. Its protein is CASSFQGGYTF.

This clonotype was observed at least ten times. The CDR3 coding sequence is TGTGCCAGCAGTGAAGCGCCAAGACAGGGGAACGAGCAGTACTTC. It codes for CASSEAPRQGNEQYF. The gene calls are TRBV6-1 and TRBJ2-7; 8 bases fit TRBD1. V trimming: 0 bases; J trimming: 5 bases; junction bases outside the gene matches: 6. This CDR3 has 15 residues. Germline V lookup: CDR1 MNHNS, CDR2 SASEGT.

A word on this clonotype: Given the absence of the conserved phenylalanine or tryptophan at the CDR3 end, a read error is likely. The chain joins TRBV19 to TRBJ2-7, with 8 positions matching TRBD1. The germline V gene encodes CDR1 LNHDA and CDR2 SQIVND (reference sequence). The CDR3 contains 15 residues. V was clipped by 10 bases and J by 0 bases; unmatched bases: 11. CDR3 bases: TGTGCCACTTTGGACAGGGCTACATTCTCCTACGAGCAGTACTCC. This sequence encodes CATLDRATFSYEQYS.

This clonotype appeared a few times. This chain joins TRBV5-4 and TRBJ2-1, with 7 bases identical to TRBD2. Trimming cost V 0 bases and J 4 bases; bases outside gene matches: 7. CDR3 length: 16 amino acids. In germline, CDR1 is SGHNT, CDR2 YYREEE (reference sequence). The CDR3 coding sequence is TGTGCCAGCAGCTTGGCCTACTTGCGGGGGTACAATGAGCAGTTCTTC. Its translation is CASSLAYLRGYNEQFF.

This clonotype was detected ten times or more. This sequence joins TRBV12-5 and TRBJ1-2; the D is unclear. The V end lost 3 bases, the J end lost 8 bases, and 16 bases lay between the germline ends. Germline CDR1 and CDR2: LGHNT and FRNRAP. The CDR3 has 14 residues. CDR3 nucleotide sequence: TGTGCTAGTGGTTTAATAACATTCGATGGGGGCTACACCTTC. Protein: CASGLITFDGGYTF.

There are many counts of this clonotype. The chain combines TRBV2 with TRBJ1-2; tentatively, D is TRBD1 (5 bases). Germline-derived CDR1 and CDR2 are SNHLY and FYNNEI. This CDR3 is built from 13 residues. Trimming took off 6 bases at V and 10 bases at J, with 18 bases between the two ends. This CDR3 reads CASSPNGRGDYTF. The DNA for the CDR3 is TGTGCCAGCAGCCCGAATGGCCGGGGGGACTACACCTTC.

This clonotype was picked up a small number of times. The V and J genes are TRBV7-2 and TRBJ2-7; D unresolved. Per the germline V gene, CDR1 is SGHTA and CDR2 is FQGNSA. The CDR3 contains 14 residues. With 1 base removed from V and 0 bases from J, the gap between germline ends came to 7 bases. This CDR3 reads CASSLEYTSYEQYF. The CDR3 nucleotides are TGTGCCAGCAGCTTAGAGTACACCTCCTACGAGCAGTACTTC.

J is TRBJ1-1 and V is TRBV15; D call uncertain. CDR3 length: 14 residues. Per the germline V gene, CDR1 is LNHNV and CDR2 is YYDKDF (reference sequence). V was clipped by 0 bases and J by 5 bases, with 10 bases between them. This CDR3 is CATSRDIARTEAFF. The CDR3 DNA reads as TGTGCCACCAGCAGAGATATAGCGAGGACTGAAGCTTTCTTT.

In this sample, this clonotype turned up many times. This chain uses TRBV29-1 with TRBJ2-7; 11 positions agree with TRBD1. The germline V gene has CDR1 SQVTM and CDR2 ANQGSEA. The CDR3 consists of 12 residues. The trim removed 6 bases at V and 4 bases at J, leaving 2 bases unmatched. The CDR3 reads CSVGTGGYEQYF. As DNA, the CDR3 is TGCAGCGTCGGGACAGGGGGGTACGAGCAGTACTTC.

In its sample, this clonotype was seen many times. The chain links TRBV11-1 to TRBJ1-6; weak D call: TRBD1 (5 bases). Deletions cut 2 bases from V and 10 bases from J, with 12 bases between. The CDR3 runs 14 residues. Germline assignment: CDR1 SGHAT and CDR2 FQDESV (reference sequence). For the CDR3, the DNA is TGTGCCAGCAGCTTAAACGGGGGTGGATCACCCCTCCACTTT. Amino acids: CASSLNGGGSPLHF. The whole variable domain, remainder taken from reference TRBV11-1 and TRBJ1-6, is EAEVAQSPRYKITEKSQAVAFWCDPISGHATLYWYRQILGQGPELLVQFQDESVVDDSQLPKDRFSAERLKGVDSTLKIQPAELGDSAMYLCASSLNGGGSPLHFGNGTRLTVT.

The rearrangement joins TRBV2 to TRBJ1-6; D remains unclear. Trimming left V 1 base short and J 7 bases short, with 11 bases between. Germline V gives CDR1 SNHLY, CDR2 FYNNEI. The CDR3 is 15 residues long. CDR3 sequence (DNA): TGTGCCAGCAGTGAAGGGGGAAGATTAAATTCACCCCTCCACTTT. This codes for CASSEGGRLNSPLHF.

This clonotype was detected many times. This CDR3 reads CASSPGPTGTEAFF. The CDR3 DNA reads TGTGCCAGTAGTCCGGGACCGACGGGCACTGAAGCTTTCTTT. This chain uses TRBV19 with TRBJ1-1; perhaps TRBD1 as D (5 bases). V lost 5 bases to trimming and J lost 4 bases, with 14 bases between them. The CDR3 has 14 amino acids. Per germline, CDR1 LNHDA and CDR2 SQIVND (reference sequence).

This clonotype was counted only a few times. This chain joins TRBV7-3 and TRBJ2-5; perhaps D is TRBD1 or TRBD2 (5 bases each). This CDR3 is 14 amino acids long. Trimming took 2 bases from V and 2 from J, leaving 9 bases between them. Germline CDR1 is SGHTA and CDR2 is FQGTGA. For the CDR3, the DNA is TGTGCCAGCAGCTTAGGGACGGCTCAAGAGACCCAGTACTTC. It yields the protein CASSLGTAQETQYF. The whole variable domain, filled in from reference TRBV7-3 and TRBJ2-5, reads GAGVSQTPSNKVTEKGKYVELRCDPISGHTALYWYRQSLGQGPEFLIYFQGTGAADDSGLPNDRFFAVRPEGSVSTLKIQRTERGDSAVYLCASSLGTAQETQYFGPGTRLLVL.

This chain links TRBV7-2 with TRBJ1-1; D is uncertain. The germline V and J ends were trimmed by 0 bases and 3 bases, with 2 bases remaining between them. The CDR3 runs 12 residues. Germline V gene lookup returns CDR1 SGHTA and CDR2 FQGNSA. CDR3 protein: CASSLAHTEAFF. The CDR3, as DNA: TGTGCCAGCAGCTTAGCGCACACTGAAGCTTTCTTT.

The chain employs TRBV7-8 and TRBJ2-5; TRBD1 or TRBD2 may be the D gene (5 bases each). The germline V and J ends were trimmed by 5 bases and 4 bases, with 20 bases remaining between them. The CDR3 length is 16 residues. CDR1 is SGHVS, CDR2 FQNEAQ, per germline. The CDR3 bases are TGTGCCAGCAGCCCAACCGGGACGGCTGCCCCAGAGACCCAGTACTTC. This translates into CASSPTGTAAPETQYF.

This clonotype was counted ten times or more. In nucleotides, the CDR3 is TGTGCCAGCACGTTATTAGCGGGGAAAAACATTCAGTACTTC. Translation: CASTLLAGKNIQYF. V is TRBV2 and J is TRBJ2-4; the match to TRBD2 covers 8 bases. Trimming removed 7 bases from V and 4 bases from J; junction bases left unmatched: 6. In germline, CDR1 is SNHLY, CDR2 FYNNEI. The CDR3 totals 14 residues. Full variable domain (missing parts from reference TRBV2 and TRBJ2-4): EPEVTQTPSHQVTQMGQEVILRCVPISNHLYFYWYRQILGQKVEFLVSFYNNEISEKSEIFDDQFSVERPDGSNFTLKIRSTKLEDSAMYFCASTLLAGKNIQYFGAGTRLSVL.

This clonotype was recorded at least ten times. The V call is TRBV7-9, the J call TRBJ2-1; possible D gene TRBD1, 6 bases. The CDR3 has 16 residues. The germline V gene encodes CDR1 SEHNR and CDR2 FQNEAQ (reference sequence). Between the trimmed V and J ends, which lost 0 bases and 3 bases, there was a span of 12 bases. The CDR3, as DNA: TGTGCCAGCAGCTTAGCCGGGGCCAGGGGCTACAATGAGCAGTTCTTC. As protein: CASSLAGARGYNEQFF.

In its sample, this clonotype was seen once. The rearrangement uses TRBV19 and TRBJ2-4; 11 bases map to TRBD2. The germline gives CDR1 LNHDA, CDR2 SQIVND (reference sequence). The CDR3 has 14 amino acids. V trimming: 6 bases; J trimming: 5 bases; junction bases outside the gene matches: 3. The CDR3 loop is CASSPGLAENIQYF. CDR3 DNA: TGTGCCAGTAGCCCGGGACTAGCGGAAAACATTCAGTACTTC.

The V call is TRBV7-8, the J call TRBJ1-2; 7 positions agree with TRBD1. The germline gives CDR1 SGHVS, CDR2 FQNEAQ. The CDR3 is 10 residues long. The junction had 7 bases not matched to a gene; V was cut back by 8 bases and J by 13 bases. In DNA, the CDR3 is TGTGCCAGCGGGACAGCAACCCCCACCTTC. Residues: CASGTATPTF.